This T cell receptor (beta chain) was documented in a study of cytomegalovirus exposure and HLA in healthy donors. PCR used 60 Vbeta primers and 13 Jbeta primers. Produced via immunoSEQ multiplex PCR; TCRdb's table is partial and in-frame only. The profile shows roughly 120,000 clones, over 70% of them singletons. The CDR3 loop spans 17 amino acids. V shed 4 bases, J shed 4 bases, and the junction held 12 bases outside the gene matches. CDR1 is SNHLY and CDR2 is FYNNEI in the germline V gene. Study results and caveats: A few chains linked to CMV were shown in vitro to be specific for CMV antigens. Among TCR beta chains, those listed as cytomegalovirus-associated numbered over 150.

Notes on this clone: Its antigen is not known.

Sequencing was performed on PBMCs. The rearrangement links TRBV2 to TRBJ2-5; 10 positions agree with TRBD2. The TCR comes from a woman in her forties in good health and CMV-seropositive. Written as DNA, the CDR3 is TGTGCCAGCAGTGGGACTAGCGGCCCTTTTGGCGGAGAGACCCAGTACTTC. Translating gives CASSGTSGPFGGETQYF.